What follows describes a single T cell receptor beta chain. CDR3 length equals 19 residues. Germline CDR1 reads MNHEY; CDR2 reads SMNVEV (reference sequence). The trim removed 4 bases at V and 4 bases at J, leaving 14 bases unmatched. Authors' processing steps: Amplifying reference gene primers gave estimates of nucleated cell counts. Repertoires were generated with immunoSEQ multiplex PCR, while TCRdb's copy carries only in-frame clones and drops some. The DNA was the basis for D and trimming; V, J and clone size are from that table. Of some 120,000 clones listed, approximately 74% are singletons. This entry comes from a study of blood T cell repertoires in COVID-19. Study-wide background: The origin of the acute and convalescent COVID-19 samples was the United States, Italy and Spain.

V is TRBV27 and J is TRBJ2-3, with 13 bases matching TRBD2. This TCR came from a man between 60 and 75 years old with acute or convalescent COVID-19. Sequenced material: peripheral blood. The DNA of the CDR3 is TGTGCCAGCAGTTCACCTTGGACTAGCGGGAGTCTTCCGCCAGATACGCAGTATTTT. This sequence encodes CASSSPWTSGSLPPDTQYF.